Below, one T cell receptor beta chain is given with its context. Its antigen remains unknown. This entry is derived from a study of T cell repertoires in ileal Crohn's disease. Profiled with immunoSEQ multiplex PCR; TCRdb holds only in-frame clones, not every one. The sample contains over 14,000 clones, about 73% of which appear only once. Points from the study as a whole: Mucosal expansions were suggested to be mainly CD8 T cells. Clonality above 26.8% at surgery always came with endoscopic recurrence.

The sequencing input was ileal tissue. The receptor comes from an adult with Crohn's disease.

The CDR3 here is CASRPTSGGHNEQYF. The CDR3 DNA reads as TGTGCCAGCAGACCTACTAGCGGGGGGCATAACGAGCAGTACTTC. The chain combines TRBV7-2 with TRBJ2-7; 12 nucleotides align to TRBD2. Per germline, CDR1 SGHTA and CDR2 FQGNSA. J lost 5 bases, V lost 6 bases, and 8 bases had no gene match. The length of the CDR3 is 15 residues.